The clone carrying this TCR beta chain appeared many times. The data were taken from a study of regulatory T cells in long-lasting Graves disease. CDR1 is LNHDA and CDR2 is SQIVND in the germline V gene (reference sequence). The CDR3 runs to 15 residues. Trimming took 5 bases from V and 8 from J; bases not matched to a gene: 6. The time point here: newly diagnosed GD, antithyroid drugs for less than 3 months. Generation of the TCR library employed RNA extracted from PBMCs. Investigators prepared the TCR beta libraries by applying iRepertoire HTBI primers and Arm-PCR of CDR3 regions. TCRdb fed the multiplex PCR reads into MiXCR, producing one record per CDR3 protein. The data hold about 200,000 distinct CDR3 sequences, with about 19% observed a single time. These sequences were also reported in another study, on T cells in Graves' hyperthyroidism and ophthalmopathy.

The starting material was peripheral blood mononuclear cells (PBMCs), obtained at new diagnosis, from a patient treated with antithyroid drugs. The origin of this receptor is a woman aged 25-40 years with Graves disease. The chain is built from TRBV19 and TRBJ2-1; 13 nucleotides match TRBD2. CDR3 bases: TGTGCCAGTAGTCGACTAGCGGGGGGATTCGATGAGCAGTTCTTC. It codes for CASSRLAGGFDEQFF.